This TCR beta chain was sequenced in a study of blood T cell repertoires in COVID-19. The length of the CDR3 is 15 residues. From germline, CDR1 is LNHDA and CDR2 SQIVND (reference sequence). V was cut by 2 bases and J by 4 bases, with 12 bases left in between. Repertoires were generated with immunoSEQ multiplex PCR, while TCRdb's copy carries only in-frame clones and drops some. The profile covers 150,000 or so clones, with around 80% appearing a single time and less than 4% taken by the ten largest. Sequenced material: PBMCs or T cells enriched from blood (not recorded which). The chain is built from TRBV19 and TRBJ1-5; D gene uncertain. The receptor was derived from a woman aged 50 to 65 in a cohort exposed to, infected with or recovered from COVID-19 (not recorded which). CDR3 in amino acids: CASSINLVVNQPQHF. CDR3 in DNA: TGTGCCAGTAGTATAAATCTGGTAGTGAATCAGCCCCAGCATTTT.